Below are 4 T cell receptor beta chains sequenced from a single sample in a study of blood T cell repertoires in COVID-19. Using immunoSEQ multiplex PCR, the repertoire was profiled, and TCRdb retains in-frame clones only, with some absent. Of 400,000 to 550,000 clones in the sample, around 89% were seen once. The sequenced sample was peripheral blood. All receptors come from a woman in her 30s with acute or convalescent COVID-19.

The rearrangement joins TRBV19 to TRBJ2-3; perhaps TRBD1 as D (5 bases). V dropped 5 bases and J dropped 7 bases, with 19 bases sitting between them. Looked up from germline, CDR1 is LNHDA and CDR2 is SQIVND (reference sequence). The CDR3 totals 15 residues. The CDR3 nucleotides read TGTGCCAGTAGTGGGGCGCTTAAAGATCGGTATACGCAGTATTTT. Residues: CASSGALKDRYTQYF.

The chain couples TRBV29-1 to TRBJ1-6; TRBD1 matches at 10 bases. This CDR3 has 12 residues. With V trimmed by 7 bases and J by 8 bases, 2 bases remained unmatched. The germline V gene encodes CDR1 SQVTM and CDR2 ANQGSEA. CDR3 residues: CSAGTGDSPLHF. CDR3 bases: TGCAGCGCAGGGACAGGGGATTCACCCCTCCACTTT.

About this clone: The sample has other DNA sequences that encode this CDR3 too. The chain combines TRBV18 with TRBJ1-6; 11 nucleotides align to TRBD1. CDR3 length equals 14 residues. J lost 8 bases, V lost 6 bases, and 3 bases had no gene match. In germline, CDR1 is KGHSH, CDR2 LQKENI. This CDR3 is CASSSGQGDSPLHF. DNA for the CDR3: TGTGCCAGCTCGTCGGGACAGGGGGATTCACCCCTCCACTTT.

J is TRBJ1-6 and V is TRBV3-1 (or the pseudogene TRBV3-2); 8 nucleotides line up with TRBD1. Germline V gives CDR1 LGHDT, CDR2 YNNKEL (reference sequence). With V trimmed by 4 bases and J by 9 bases, 5 bases remained unmatched. The CDR3 totals 14 residues. The CDR3 DNA reads as TGTGCCAGCAGCCGGACAGGGTTTAGTTCACCCCTCCACTTT. This codes for CASSRTGFSSPLHF.